This T cell receptor (beta chain) was documented in a study of identical twins. Study outcomes and limitations: Conclusions rested on cross-sectional statistics rather than following the same donors. Model-predicted out-of-frame TCR alpha sharing fell below observed values in monozygotic twins.

TCRdb re-analysed the 5' RACE reads in MiXCR, keeping a single row per CDR3 protein. The sample has 210,000 or so distinct CDR3 sequences, 7.5% seen once. There are 16 residues in the CDR3. Losses at the gene ends were 0 bases for V and 4 bases for J; bases not matched to a gene: 9. The germline gives CDR1 SGHRS, CDR2 YFSETQ. For this clonotype: Its antigen is undetermined.

In addition, the sample was reused for a study of yellow fever vaccine responses in identical twins.

The chain employs TRBV5-1 and TRBJ2-5, with 7 bases that match TRBD1. Sequenced material: memory (CD45RO+) T cells sorted from blood. This clonotype originated in a woman aged 18-29 years in good health. Here the CDR3 DNA reads TGCGCCAGCAGCTTGGAATTCGGACAGGCGGGAGAGACCCAGTACTTC. This translates into CASSLEFGQAGETQYF. The full variable domain, with the rest looked up from reference TRBV5-1 and TRBJ2-5, is KAGVTQTPRYLIKTRGQQVTLSCSPISGHRSVSWYQQTPGQGLQFLFEYFSETQRNKGNFPGRFSGRQFSNSRSEMNVSTLELGDSALYLCASSLEFGQAGETQYFGPGTRLLVL.